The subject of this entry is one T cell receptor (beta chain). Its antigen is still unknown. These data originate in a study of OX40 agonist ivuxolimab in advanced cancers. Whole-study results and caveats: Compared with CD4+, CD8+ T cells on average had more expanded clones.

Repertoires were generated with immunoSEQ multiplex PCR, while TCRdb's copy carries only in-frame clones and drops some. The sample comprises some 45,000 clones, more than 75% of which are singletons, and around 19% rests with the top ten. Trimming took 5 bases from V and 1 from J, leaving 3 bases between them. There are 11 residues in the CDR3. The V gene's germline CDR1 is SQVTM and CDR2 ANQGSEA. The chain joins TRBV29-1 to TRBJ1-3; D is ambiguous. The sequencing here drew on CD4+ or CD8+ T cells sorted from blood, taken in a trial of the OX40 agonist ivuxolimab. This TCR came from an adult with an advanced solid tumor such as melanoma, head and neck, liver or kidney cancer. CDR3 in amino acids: CSVFSGNTIYF. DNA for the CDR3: TGCAGCGTTTTTTCTGGAAACACCATATATTTT. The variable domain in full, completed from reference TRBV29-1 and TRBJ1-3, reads SAVISQKPSRDICQRGTSLTIQCQVDSQVTMMFWYRQQPGQSLTLIATANQGSEATYESGFVIDKFPISRPNLTFSTLTVSNMSPEDSSIYLCSVFSGNTIYFGEGSWLTVV.